The 3 T cell receptor beta chains below come from one sample, sequenced in a study of blood T cell repertoires in COVID-19 (dated by TCRdb to 2020 to 2021). The library came from the immunoSEQ multiplex PCR assay. Imported from immuneACCESS, the table was reduced by TCRdb to in-frame sequences with V and J called. These copies leave out some clones; in studies compared against another copy, an unresolved V gene accounts for under half, and the cause of the remainder is not known. The sample has fewer than 200,000 clones on record, approximately 82% of them singletons. 3.6% of the sample belongs to the ten largest clones. Sequences were obtained from PBMCs or T cells enriched from blood (not recorded which). These receptors were taken from a woman between 50 and 59 years old in a cohort exposed to, infected with or recovered from COVID-19 (not recorded which).

This clone appeared a single time. The genes are TRBV24-1 and TRBJ1-5, with a possible D match to TRBD1 (5 bases). CDR1 KGHDR and CDR2 SFDVKD come from the germline V gene. The V gene lost 2 bases and the J gene lost 9 bases, with 13 bases spanning the gap. The CDR3 is 14 amino acids. CDR3 loop: CATSDSGGSGPQHF. For the CDR3, the DNA is TGTGCCACCAGTGATTCGGGGGGTTCAGGGCCCCAGCATTTT.

The chain carries TRBV28 and TRBJ1-5, with 7 bases matching TRBD1. Germline loops: CDR1 MDHEN, CDR2 SYDVKM. V was clipped by 6 bases and J by 4 bases; unmatched bases: 15. This CDR3 has 17 amino acids. The CDR3 DNA reads TGTGCCAGCAGCCAAGGGACAGCTCTGAGGGGGAATCAGCCCCAGCATTTT. It codes for CASSQGTALRGNQPQHF.

The chain employs TRBV9 and TRBJ2-1; D remains ambiguous. The CDR3 length is 17 residues. Germline V gene sequence: CDR1 SGDLS, CDR2 YYNGEE. Deletions cut 4 bases from V and 5 bases from J, with 22 bases between. CDR3 sequence: CASSFPPRGGLHNEQFF. The CDR3 DNA follows: TGTGCCAGCAGCTTCCCCCCGAGAGGCGGCCTTCACAATGAGCAGTTCTTC.